This TCR beta chain was sequenced during a study of identical twins (TCRdb year 2016). Regarding the research as a whole: To test whether fetal clonotypes persist, this study deep-sequenced TCR alpha and beta repertoires from monozygotic twins, from unrelated adults of various ages, and from cord blood. To rule out contamination, replicate twin experiments were performed at different times with different library preparation protocols. The full study reports these points: Recombination models systematically underestimated out-of-frame TCR alpha sharing in monozygotic twins but agreed with sharing between unrelated individuals. Compared with coincidental sharing between unrelated individuals, out-of-frame TCR alpha sequences shared between twins had an excess of sequences with low generation probability. Excess twin sharing in beta out-of-frame sequences was weaker because fewer shared sequences lowered the signal-to-noise ratio. Because the same donors could not be followed over many years, conclusions were based on cross-sectional statistical analysis. Invariant T cells such as MAIT and iNKT could partly confound zero-insertion analyses, although diverse VJ usage argued against such confounding for most clonotypes. Fewer insertions were carried by abundant cord blood beta clonotypes, a similar but weaker trend appeared in young adult naive repertoires, and no such trend appeared in memory repertoires.

Only healthy Caucasian donors were included. Three pairs of female monozygotic twins, all aged about 18 to 30 years, were included in the twin cohort. Positive isolation kits from Invitrogen were used to isolate the CD4+ and CD8+ T cell populations. Libraries were built with 5' RACE. TCRdb records Illumina HiSeq 2000 as the sequencer. A universal primer binding site was introduced by template switching, and a unique molecular identifier was present in the final cDNA, enabling accurate counting of TCR cDNA molecules. Specific primers in the conserved constant-segment region were used to synthesize first-strand cDNA for TCR alpha and beta chains. To control for contamination, each cDNA library was double barcoded with a SMART-Mk sample barcode plus Illumina barcodes. TruSeq adapter sequences along with Illumina sample barcodes were introduced in two successive PCR steps. The TCR alpha and beta cDNA libraries were sequenced on the Illumina HiSeq platform using custom primers. The study's processing was this. MiGEC processed the raw reads to extract unique molecular identifiers, while MiXCR was used to determine the CDR3 positions. Recombination models were inferred per individual with the repgenHMM and IGoR tools using an EM algorithm. The tcR package in R was used for shared clonotype analysis, with sharing normalized by the product of cloneset sizes. Out-of-frame nonproductive sequences were analyzed to study raw recombination free of thymic and clonal selection effects. The raw public data were reprocessed by TCRdb itself: fastp quality trimming at Q25, MiXCR clonotype calling, in-frame beta chains only. Rows are unified per CDR3 protein, each entry keeping the most common DNA and genes. In this record, the V and J calls reflect TCRdb's handling and not the investigators' own analysis. For this sample the table gives about 250,000 distinct CDR3 sequences, of which around 8.8% were detected only once. The ten largest clonotypes hold around 3% of the sample.

This clonotype was detected once. The antigen this receptor binds is unknown. The sample holds no much larger clone one base away, and base qualities are not on file. A single read counts as weak evidence. Taken from cysteine to phenylalanine, the CDR3 has 14 residues. Of all the DNA, just the CDR3 is kept, 42 bases in frame from base 1. V is shortened by 4 bases, J by 6 bases, and the region joining them spans 13 bases. As encoded in the germline V gene, CDR1 is SNHLY while CDR2 is FYNNEI. This same sample was also part of a study on yellow fever vaccine responses in identical twins. The second investigation adds: The T cell response to vaccination in identical twins was reported by the authors to appear partly convergent and partly personalized. The study precisely tracked vaccine-responding T cell clones in identical twins.

This chain joins TRBV2 to TRBJ2-1; TRBD2 might be the D gene, on 6 matching bases. The material sequenced was CD8+ T cells sorted from blood. The receptor comes from a woman aged 18 to 35 in good health. CDR3 region: CASSGASAFNEQFF. The nucleotide sequence is given as TGTGCCAGCAGTGGGGCTAGCGCCTTCAATGAGCAGTTCTTC. The variable domain in full, with residues beyond the CDR3 obtained from the reference TRBV2 and TRBJ2-1 genes, is EPEVTQTPSHQVTQMGQEVILRCVPISNHLYFYWYRQILGQKVEFLVSFYNNEISEKSEIFDDQFSVERPDGSNFTLKIRSTKLEDSAMYFCASSGASAFNEQFFGPGTRLTVL.